The entry below gives a single T cell receptor (beta chain) sequence along with its context. What it recognizes is unknown. The PCR made use of 60 Vbeta and 13 Jbeta primers. The table came from immunoSEQ multiplex PCR; TCRdb's copy has only in-frame clones and leaves some out. The sample includes about 64,000 clones, under 80% of them seen just once. The data stem from a study of cytomegalovirus exposure and HLA in healthy donors. Study observations and caveats: The records held CMV serostatus as the only immune exposure information.

The TCR originated in a male donor in good health and CMV-seropositive. The sample consisted of PBMCs.

For the CDR3, the DNA is TGTGCCAGCAGCTTATCGGGACTAGCGGTATTGAGGGATACGCAGTATTTT. Protein: CASSLSGLAVLRDTQYF. The rearrangement joins TRBV7-9 to TRBJ2-3; 11 bases align to TRBD2. Germline assignment: CDR1 SEHNR and CDR2 FQNEAQ (reference sequence). The CDR3 contains 17 residues. The junction had 10 bases not matched to a gene; V was cut back by 2 bases and J by 6 bases. Looking up the rest from reference TRBV7-9 and TRBJ2-3 gives the full variable domain: DTGVSQNPRHKITKRGQNVTFRCDPISEHNRLYWYRQTLGQGPEFLTYFQNEAQLEKSRLLSDRFSAERPKGSFSTLEIQRTEQGDSAMYLCASSLSGLAVLRDTQYFGPGTRLTVL.